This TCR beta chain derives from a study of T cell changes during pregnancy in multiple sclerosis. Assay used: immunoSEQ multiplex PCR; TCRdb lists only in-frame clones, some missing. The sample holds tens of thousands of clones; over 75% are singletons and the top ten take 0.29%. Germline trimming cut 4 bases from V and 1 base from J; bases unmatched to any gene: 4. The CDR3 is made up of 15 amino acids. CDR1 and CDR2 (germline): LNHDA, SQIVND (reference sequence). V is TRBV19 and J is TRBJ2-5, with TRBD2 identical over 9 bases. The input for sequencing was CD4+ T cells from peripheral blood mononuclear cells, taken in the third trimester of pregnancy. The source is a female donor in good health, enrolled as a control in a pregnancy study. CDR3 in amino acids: CASSSQRGVQETQYF. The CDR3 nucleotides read TGTGCCAGTAGTAGCCAGCGGGGGGTCCAAGAGACCCAGTACTTC.